These T cell receptor beta chains were read from a single sample in a study of OX40 agonist ivuxolimab in advanced cancers. Data came from immunoSEQ multiplex PCR; TCRdb stores just in-frame clones and leaves some out. The sample includes some 54,000 clones, 77% seen only once; the top ten take approximately 6%. The sample consisted of CD4+ or CD8+ T cells sorted from blood, taken in a trial of the OX40 agonist ivuxolimab. The receptors were gathered from an adult with an advanced solid tumor such as melanoma, head and neck, liver or kidney cancer. Both conserved end residues are part of each CDR3. D genes are given only for firm matches. Clone size appears in some rows only: once, few, many, or a class for an expanded clone.

V	D	J	size	DNA	CDR3
TRBV7-9	NA	TRBJ2-4	NA	TGTGCCAGCAGCCTATGGGGTTCCAAAAACATTCAGTACTTC	CASSLWGSKNIQYF
TRBV5-5	NA	TRBJ2-1	NA	TGTGCCAGCAGCTTGTTAGCGAACAATGAGCAGTTCTTC	CASSLLANNEQFF
TRBV11-2	TRBD2	TRBJ2-1	NA	TGTGCCAGCAGCACCCGACTAGCGGGGGGGCGGGGTGAGCAGTTCTTC	CASSTRLAGGRGEQFF
TRBV5-6	NA	TRBJ1-6	NA	TGTGCCAGCAGCCTGCGGCAGGGGTCCTATAATTCACCCCTCCACTTT	CASSLRQGSYNSPLHF
TRBV9	TRBD1	TRBJ1-2	once	TGTGCCAGCAGCGTGGGGACAGGGGGGTACTATGGCTACACCTTC	CASSVGTGGYYGYTF
TRBV5-1	NA	TRBJ1-1	NA	TGCGCCAGCAGCTTGGCGGTGGGCACTGAAGCTTTCTTT	CASSLAVGTEAFF
TRBV4-3	TRBD1	TRBJ1-5	NA	TGCGCCAGCAGCCTAAGGACAGGGGCTCAGCAGCCCCAGCATTTT	CASSLRTGAQQPQHF
TRBV2	TRBD1	TRBJ2-5	NA	TGTGCCAGCAGTATACAGGGGGCTGGAGAGACCCAGTACTTC	CASSIQGAGETQYF
TRBV9	TRBD1	TRBJ2-4	NA	TGTGCCAGCAGCGGAGGGGGCTTGGAAAACATTCAGTACTTC	CASSGGGLENIQYF
TRBV5-1	TRBD1	TRBJ2-7	NA	TGCGCCAGCAGGAGGGACAGAAACTACGAGCAGTACTTC	CASRRDRNYEQYF
TRBV7-2	TRBD2	TRBJ2-7	NA	TGTGCCAGCAGCTTAGTGGCTAGCGGAGACTTCGAGCAGTACTTC	CASSLVASGDFEQYF
TRBV6-6	NA	TRBJ2-4	NA	TGTGCCAGCAGTGACCTGTCTGGGGCCAAAAACATTCAGTACTTC	CASSDLSGAKNIQYF
TRBV6-1	NA	TRBJ1-5	NA	TGTGCCAGCAGTGAACACGGTGGCAATCAGCCCCAGCATTTT	CASSEHGGNQPQHF
TRBV28	NA	TRBJ1-4	NA	TGTGCCACCCAGGGGACGACTAATGAAAAACTGTTTTTT	CATQGTTNEKLFF
TRBV4-1	NA	TRBJ1-5	NA	TGCGCCAGCAGCCAAGATCTTGACGGGAGGAGGAGCAATCAGCCCCAGCATTTT	CASSQDLDGRRSNQPQHF
TRBV18	TRBD1	TRBJ1-1	NA	TGTGCCAGCTCCAGCGGACAGGGAGGCACTGAAGCTTTCTTT	CASSSGQGGTEAFF
TRBV6-1	NA	TRBJ1-3	NA	TGTGCCAGCAGCTCGCCGGGGGCGCGAGGAAACACCATATATTTT	CASSSPGARGNTIYF
TRBV5-1	NA	TRBJ2-5	NA	TGCGCCAGCAGCACCCAGGCCATGGGGGAGACCCAGTACTTC	CASSTQAMGETQYF